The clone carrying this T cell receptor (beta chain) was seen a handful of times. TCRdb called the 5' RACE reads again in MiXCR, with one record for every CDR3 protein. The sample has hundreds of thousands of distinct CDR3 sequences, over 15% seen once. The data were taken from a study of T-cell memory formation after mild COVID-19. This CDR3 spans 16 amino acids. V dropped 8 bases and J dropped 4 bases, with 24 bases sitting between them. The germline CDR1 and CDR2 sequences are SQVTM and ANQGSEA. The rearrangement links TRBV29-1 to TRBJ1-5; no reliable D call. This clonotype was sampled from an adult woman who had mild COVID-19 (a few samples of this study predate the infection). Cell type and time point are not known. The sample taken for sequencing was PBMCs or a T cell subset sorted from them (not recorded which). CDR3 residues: CSPDEEAQRGNQPQHF. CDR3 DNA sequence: TGCAGCCCCGACGAGGAGGCCCAGAGAGGAAATCAGCCCCAGCATTTT.